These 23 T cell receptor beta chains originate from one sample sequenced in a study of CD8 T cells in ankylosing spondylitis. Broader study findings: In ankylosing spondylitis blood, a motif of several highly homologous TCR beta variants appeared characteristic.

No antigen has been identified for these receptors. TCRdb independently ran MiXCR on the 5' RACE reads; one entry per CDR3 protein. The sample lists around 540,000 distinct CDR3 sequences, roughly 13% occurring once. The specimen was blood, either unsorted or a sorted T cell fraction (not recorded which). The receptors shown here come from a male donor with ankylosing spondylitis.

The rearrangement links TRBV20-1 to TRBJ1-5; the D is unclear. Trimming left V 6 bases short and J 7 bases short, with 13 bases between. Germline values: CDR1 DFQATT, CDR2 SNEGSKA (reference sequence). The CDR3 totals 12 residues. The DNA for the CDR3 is TGCAGTGCCCTCGATGGCATACAGCCCCAGCATTTT. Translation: CSALDGIQPQHF.

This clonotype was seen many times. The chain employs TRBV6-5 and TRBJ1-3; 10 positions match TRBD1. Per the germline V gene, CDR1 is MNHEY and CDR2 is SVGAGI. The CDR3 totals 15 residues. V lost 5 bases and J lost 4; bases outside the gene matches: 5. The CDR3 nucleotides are TGTGCCAGCAGTACTGACAGGGGGCTCGGAAACACCATATATTTT. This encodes CASSTDRGLGNTIYF.

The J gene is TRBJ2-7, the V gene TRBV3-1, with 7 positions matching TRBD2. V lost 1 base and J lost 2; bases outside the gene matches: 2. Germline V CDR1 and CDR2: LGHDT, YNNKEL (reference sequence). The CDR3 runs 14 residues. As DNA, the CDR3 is TGTGCCAGCAGCCAAGCGGGGGGTCCCTACGAGCAGTACGTC. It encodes CASSQAGGPYEQYV.

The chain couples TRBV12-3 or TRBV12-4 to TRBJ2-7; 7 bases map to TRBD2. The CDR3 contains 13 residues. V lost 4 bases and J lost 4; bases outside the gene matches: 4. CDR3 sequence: CASSSGGIYEQYF. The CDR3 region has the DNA TGTGCCAGCAGTTCCGGGGGGATTTACGAGCAGTACTTC.

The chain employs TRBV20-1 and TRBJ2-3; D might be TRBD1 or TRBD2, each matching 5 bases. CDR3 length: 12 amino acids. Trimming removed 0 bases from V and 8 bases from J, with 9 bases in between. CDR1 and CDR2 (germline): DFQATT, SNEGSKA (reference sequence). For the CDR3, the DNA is TGCAGTGCTAGAGACCTGGGGGTTACGCAGTATTTT. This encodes CSARDLGVTQYF.

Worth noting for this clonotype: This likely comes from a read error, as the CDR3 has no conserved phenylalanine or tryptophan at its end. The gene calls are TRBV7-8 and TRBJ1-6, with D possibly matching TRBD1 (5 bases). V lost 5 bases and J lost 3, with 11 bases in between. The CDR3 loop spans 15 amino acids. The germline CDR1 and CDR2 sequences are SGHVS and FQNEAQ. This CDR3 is CASSPRQLYNSPLHL. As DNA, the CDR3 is TGTGCCAGCAGCCCTCGACAGCTCTATAATTCACCCCTCCACTTG.

In DNA form, the CDR3 reads TGCAGTGCTAGAGATTGGCAGAGTAGCTCCTACAATGAGCAGTTCTTC. Protein sequence: CSARDWQSSSYNEQFF. The J gene is TRBJ2-1, the V gene TRBV20-1; D is undetermined. Trimming removed 0 bases at V and 0 bases at J, with 12 bases between. This CDR3 region has 16 residues. The germline V gene encodes CDR1 DFQATT and CDR2 SNEGSKA (reference sequence).

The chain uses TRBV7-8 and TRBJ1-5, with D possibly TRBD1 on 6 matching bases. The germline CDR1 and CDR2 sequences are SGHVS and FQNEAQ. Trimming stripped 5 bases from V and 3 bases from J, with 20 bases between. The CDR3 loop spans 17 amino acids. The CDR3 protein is CASSLLPPGTNNQPQHF. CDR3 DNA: TGTGCCAGCAGCCTCCTCCCCCCCGGGACAAACAATCAGCCCCAGCATTTT.

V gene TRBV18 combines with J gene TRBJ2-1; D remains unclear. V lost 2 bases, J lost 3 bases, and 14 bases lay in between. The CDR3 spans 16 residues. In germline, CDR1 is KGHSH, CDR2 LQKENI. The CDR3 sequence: CASSPSAVTNYNEQFF. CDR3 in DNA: TGTGCCAGCTCACCATCTGCGGTCACCAACTACAATGAGCAGTTCTTC.

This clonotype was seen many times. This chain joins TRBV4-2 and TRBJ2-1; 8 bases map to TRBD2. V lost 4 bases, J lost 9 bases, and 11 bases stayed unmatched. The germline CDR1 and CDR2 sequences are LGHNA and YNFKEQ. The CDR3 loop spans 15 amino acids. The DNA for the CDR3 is TGTGCCAGCAGCCCCCCTGAGCGGGAGACAGTTGAGCAGTTCTTC. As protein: CASSPPERETVEQFF.

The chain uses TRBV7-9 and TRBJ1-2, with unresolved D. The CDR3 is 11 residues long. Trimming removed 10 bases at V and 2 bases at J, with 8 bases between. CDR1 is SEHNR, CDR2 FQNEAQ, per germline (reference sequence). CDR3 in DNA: TGTGCCATGCAGGTGAACTATGGCTACACCTTC. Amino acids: CAMQVNYGYTF.

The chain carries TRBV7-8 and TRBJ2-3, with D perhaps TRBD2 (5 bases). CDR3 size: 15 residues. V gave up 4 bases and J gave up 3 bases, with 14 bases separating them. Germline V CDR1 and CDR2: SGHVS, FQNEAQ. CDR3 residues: CASSYPRAVTDTQYF. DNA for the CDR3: TGTGCCAGCAGCTACCCGCGGGCGGTGACAGATACGCAGTATTTT.

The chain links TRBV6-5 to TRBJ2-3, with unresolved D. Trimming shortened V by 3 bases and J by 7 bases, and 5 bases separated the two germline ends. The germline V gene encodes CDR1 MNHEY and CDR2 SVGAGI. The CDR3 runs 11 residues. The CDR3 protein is CASSYLNTQYF. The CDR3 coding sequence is TGTGCCAGCAGTTATTTAAATACGCAGTATTTT.

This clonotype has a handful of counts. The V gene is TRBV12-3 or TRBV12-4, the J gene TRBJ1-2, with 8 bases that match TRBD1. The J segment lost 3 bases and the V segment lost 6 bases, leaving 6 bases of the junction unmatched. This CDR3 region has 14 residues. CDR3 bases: TGTGCCAGCAGGTCGACAGGGGTATACTATGGCTACACCTTC. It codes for CASRSTGVYYGYTF.

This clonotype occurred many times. CDR3 coding DNA: TGTGCCATCAGTGGACAGAACACCGGGGAGCTGTTTTTT. This sequence encodes CAISGQNTGELFF. The chain couples TRBV10-3 to TRBJ2-2; unclear D gene. With 4 bases removed from V and 1 base from J, the gap between germline ends came to 4 bases. The germline CDR1 and CDR2 sequences are ENHRY and SYGVKD. The CDR3 contains 13 residues.

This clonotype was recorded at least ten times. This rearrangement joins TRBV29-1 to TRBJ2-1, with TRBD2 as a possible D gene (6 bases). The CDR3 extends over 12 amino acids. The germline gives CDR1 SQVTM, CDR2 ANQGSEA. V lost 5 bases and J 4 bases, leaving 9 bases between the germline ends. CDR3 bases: TGCAGCGTTCGGGACTCTTACAATGAGCAGTTCTTC. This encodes CSVRDSYNEQFF.

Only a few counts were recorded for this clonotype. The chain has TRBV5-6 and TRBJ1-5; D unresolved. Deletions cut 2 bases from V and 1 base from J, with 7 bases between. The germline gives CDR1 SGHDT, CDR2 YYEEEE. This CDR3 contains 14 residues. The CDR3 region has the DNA TGTGCCAGCAGCTTTATGCAGAGCAATCAGCCCCAGCATTTT. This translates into CASSFMQSNQPQHF.

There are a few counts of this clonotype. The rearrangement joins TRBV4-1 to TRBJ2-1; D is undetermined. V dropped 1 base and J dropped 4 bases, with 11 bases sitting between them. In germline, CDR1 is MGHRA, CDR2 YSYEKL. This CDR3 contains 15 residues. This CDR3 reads CASSQGITGYNEQFF. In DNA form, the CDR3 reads TGCGCCAGCAGCCAAGGCATCACGGGTTACAATGAGCAGTTCTTC.

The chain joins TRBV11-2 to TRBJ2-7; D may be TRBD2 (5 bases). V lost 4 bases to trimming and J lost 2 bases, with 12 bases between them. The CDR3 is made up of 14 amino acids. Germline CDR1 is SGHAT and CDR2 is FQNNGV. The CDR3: CASSSWTATYEQYF. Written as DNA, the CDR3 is TGTGCCAGCAGCTCCTGGACTGCTACCTACGAGCAGTACTTC.

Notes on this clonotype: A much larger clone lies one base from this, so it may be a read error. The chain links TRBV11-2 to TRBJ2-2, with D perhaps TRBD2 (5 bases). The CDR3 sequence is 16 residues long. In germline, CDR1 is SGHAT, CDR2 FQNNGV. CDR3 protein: CTSSLAPARGHGELFF. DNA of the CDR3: TGTACCAGCAGCTTAGCTCCCGCTCGGGGTCACGGGGAGCTGTTTTTT.

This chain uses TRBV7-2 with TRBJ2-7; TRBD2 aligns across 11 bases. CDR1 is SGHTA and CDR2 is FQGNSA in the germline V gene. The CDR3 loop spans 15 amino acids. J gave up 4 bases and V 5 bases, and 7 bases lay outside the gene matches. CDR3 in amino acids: CASSKPTSGIYEQYF. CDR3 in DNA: TGTGCCAGCAGCAAACCGACTAGCGGGATTTACGAGCAGTACTTC.

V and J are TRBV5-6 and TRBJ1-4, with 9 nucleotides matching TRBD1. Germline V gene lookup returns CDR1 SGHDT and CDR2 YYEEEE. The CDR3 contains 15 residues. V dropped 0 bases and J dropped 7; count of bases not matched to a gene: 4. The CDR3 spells CASSLADRGFEKLFF. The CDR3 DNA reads TGTGCCAGCAGCTTGGCGGACAGGGGTTTTGAAAAACTGTTTTTT.

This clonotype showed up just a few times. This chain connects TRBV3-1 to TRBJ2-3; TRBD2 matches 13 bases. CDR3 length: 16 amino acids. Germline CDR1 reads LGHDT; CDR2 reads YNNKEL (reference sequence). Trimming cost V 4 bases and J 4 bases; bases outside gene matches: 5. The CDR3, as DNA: TGTGCCAGCAGCCTGCGGACTAGCGGGAGAGCAGATACGCAGTATTTT. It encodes CASSLRTSGRADTQYF.